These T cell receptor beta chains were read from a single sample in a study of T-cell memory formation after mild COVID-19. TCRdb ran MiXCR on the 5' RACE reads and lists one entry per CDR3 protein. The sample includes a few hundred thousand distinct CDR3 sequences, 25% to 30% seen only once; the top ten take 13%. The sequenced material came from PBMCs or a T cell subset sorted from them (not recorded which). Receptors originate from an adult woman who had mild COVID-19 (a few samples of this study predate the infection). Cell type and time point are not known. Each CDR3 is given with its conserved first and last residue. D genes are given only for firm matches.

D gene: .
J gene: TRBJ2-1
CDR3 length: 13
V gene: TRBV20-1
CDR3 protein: CSARDPRYNEQFF

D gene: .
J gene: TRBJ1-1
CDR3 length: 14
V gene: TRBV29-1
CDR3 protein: CSALAGSGNTEAFF

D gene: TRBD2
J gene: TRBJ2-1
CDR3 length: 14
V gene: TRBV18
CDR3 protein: CASSPGGINNEQFF

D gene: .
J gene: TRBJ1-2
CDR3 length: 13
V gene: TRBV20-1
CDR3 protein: CSTDPGHNYGYTF

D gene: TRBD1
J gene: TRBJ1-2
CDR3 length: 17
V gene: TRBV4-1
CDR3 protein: CASSQLSAGQGYYGYTF

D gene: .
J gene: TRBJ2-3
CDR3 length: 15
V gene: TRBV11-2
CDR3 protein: CASSSRPLGTDTQYF

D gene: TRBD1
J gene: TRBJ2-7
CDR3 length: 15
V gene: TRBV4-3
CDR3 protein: CASSQRQGDTYEQYF

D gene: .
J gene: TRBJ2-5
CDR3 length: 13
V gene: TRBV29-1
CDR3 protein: CSVAKGGRETQYF

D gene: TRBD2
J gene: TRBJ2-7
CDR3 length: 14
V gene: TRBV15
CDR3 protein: CATRAASGAYEQYF

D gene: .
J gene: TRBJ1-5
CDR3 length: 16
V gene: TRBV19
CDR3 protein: CASSIVGARAHQPQHF

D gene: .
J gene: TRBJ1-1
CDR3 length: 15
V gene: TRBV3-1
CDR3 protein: CASSPTQLLNTEAFF

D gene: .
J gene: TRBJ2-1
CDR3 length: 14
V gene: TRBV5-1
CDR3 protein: CASSHEAGRNEQFF

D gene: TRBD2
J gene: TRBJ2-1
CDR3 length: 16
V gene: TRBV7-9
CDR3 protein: CASSLAGAGSYNEQFF

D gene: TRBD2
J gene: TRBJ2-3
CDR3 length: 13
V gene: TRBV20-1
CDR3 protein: CSTTSGTTDTQYF

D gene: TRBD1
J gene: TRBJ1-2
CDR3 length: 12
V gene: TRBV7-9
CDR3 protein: CASSVTGDGYTF

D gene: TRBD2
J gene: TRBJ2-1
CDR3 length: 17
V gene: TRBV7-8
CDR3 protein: CASSLDPSGLPSNEQFF

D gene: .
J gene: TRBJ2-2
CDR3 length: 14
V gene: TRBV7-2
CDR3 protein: CASSYLRDTGELFF

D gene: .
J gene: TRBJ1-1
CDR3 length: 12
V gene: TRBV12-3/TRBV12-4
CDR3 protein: CASSPNRVGAFF

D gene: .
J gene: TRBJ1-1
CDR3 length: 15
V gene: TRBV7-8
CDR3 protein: CASRAAQGMNTEAFF

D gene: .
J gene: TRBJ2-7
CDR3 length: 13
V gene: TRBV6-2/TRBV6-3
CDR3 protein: CASSYSGAYEQYF

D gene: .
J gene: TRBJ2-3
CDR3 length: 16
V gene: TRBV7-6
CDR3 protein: CASSLGAGDLGNTQYF

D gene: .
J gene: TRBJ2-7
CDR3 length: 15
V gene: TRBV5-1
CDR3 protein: CASSAPGRSSYEQYF

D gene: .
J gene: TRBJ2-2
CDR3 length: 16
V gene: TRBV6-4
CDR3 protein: CASRLTSLANTGELFF

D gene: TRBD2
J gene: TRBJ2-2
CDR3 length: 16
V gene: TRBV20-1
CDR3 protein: CSARGSRGANTGELFF

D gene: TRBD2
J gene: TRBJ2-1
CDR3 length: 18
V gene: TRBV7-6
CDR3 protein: CASSPTPILAGSDNEQFF

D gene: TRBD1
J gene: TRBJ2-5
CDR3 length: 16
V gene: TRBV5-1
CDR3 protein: CASSVHGTGVGETQYF

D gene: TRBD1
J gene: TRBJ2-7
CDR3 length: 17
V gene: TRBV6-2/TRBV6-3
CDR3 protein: CASSYSLGQPRSYEQYF

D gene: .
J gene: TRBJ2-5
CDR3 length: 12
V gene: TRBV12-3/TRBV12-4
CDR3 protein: CASSLTKVAQYF

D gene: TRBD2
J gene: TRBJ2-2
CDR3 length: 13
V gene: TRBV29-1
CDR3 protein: CSVTSSNTGELFF

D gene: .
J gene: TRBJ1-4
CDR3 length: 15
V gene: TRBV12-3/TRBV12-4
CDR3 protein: CASSPQGVLEEKLFF

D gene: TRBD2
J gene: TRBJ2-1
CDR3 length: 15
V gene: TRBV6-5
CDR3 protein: CASRAAGGARNEQFF

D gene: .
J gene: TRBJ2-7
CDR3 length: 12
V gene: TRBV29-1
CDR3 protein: CSVGQSKDEQYF

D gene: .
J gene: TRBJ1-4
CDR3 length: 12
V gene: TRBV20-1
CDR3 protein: CSATNGYEKLFF

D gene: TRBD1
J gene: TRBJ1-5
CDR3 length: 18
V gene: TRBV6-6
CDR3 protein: CASSLTTLQGISNQPQHF

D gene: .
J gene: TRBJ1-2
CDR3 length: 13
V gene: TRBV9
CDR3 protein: CASSPSSNYGYTF

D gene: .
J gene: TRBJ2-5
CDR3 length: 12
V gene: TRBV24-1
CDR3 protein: CATSRDSRAQYF

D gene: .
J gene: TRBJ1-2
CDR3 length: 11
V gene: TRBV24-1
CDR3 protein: CATSDLYGYTF

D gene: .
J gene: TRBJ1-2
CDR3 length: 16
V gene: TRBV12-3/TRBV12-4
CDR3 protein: CASSLNVGGGTYGYTF

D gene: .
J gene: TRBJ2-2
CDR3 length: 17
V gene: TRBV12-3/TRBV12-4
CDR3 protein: CASSPGGGNQDTGELFF

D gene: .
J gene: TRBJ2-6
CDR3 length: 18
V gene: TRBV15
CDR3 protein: CATSRDGRDHSGANVLTF

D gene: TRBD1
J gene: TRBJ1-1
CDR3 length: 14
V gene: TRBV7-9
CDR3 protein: CASSKGARNTEAFF

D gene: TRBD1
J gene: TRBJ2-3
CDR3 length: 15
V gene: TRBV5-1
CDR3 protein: CASSKDRGSTDTQYF

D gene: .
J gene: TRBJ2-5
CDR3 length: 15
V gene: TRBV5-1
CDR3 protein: CASSTIAEPGETQYF

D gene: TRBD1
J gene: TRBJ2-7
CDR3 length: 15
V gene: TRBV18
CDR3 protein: CASSRRDRGTYEQYF

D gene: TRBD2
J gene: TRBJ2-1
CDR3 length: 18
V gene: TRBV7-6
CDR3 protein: CASSLRGKPGLENNEQFF

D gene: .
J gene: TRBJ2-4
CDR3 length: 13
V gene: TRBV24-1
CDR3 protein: CATPTLPADIQYF

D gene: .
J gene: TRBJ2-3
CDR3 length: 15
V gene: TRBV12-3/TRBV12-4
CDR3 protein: CASSSTGGVTDTQYF

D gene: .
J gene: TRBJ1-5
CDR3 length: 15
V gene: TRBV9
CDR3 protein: CASSVGPGGDQPQHF

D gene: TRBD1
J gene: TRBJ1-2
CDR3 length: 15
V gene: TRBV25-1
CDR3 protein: CASSESGGTGAGYTF

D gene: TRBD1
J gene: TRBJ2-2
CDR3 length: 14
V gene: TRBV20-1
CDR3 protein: CSAPGQGYTGELFF

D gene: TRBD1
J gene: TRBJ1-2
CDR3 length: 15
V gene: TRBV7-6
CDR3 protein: CASSLIATGGTGYTF

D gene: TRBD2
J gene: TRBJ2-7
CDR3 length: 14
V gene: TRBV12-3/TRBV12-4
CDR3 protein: CASSLGLAGWEQYF

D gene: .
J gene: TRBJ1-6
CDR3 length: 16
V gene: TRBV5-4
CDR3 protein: CASSSDRNSYNSPLHF

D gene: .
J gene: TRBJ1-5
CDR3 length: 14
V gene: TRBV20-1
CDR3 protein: CSASTVYSNQPQHF